The 2 T cell receptor beta chains given below trace back to one sample, sequenced in a study of CD8 T cells in ankylosing spondylitis. Using its own MiXCR run on the 5' RACE reads, TCRdb lists one record per CDR3 protein. The sample holds about 510,000 distinct CDR3 sequences, under 5.5% seen once. What these receptors recognize is not known. Overall study results and limits: Ankylosing spondylitis blood appeared to carry a characteristic TCR beta motif of roughly 8 highly homologous variants.

Input material: blood, either unsorted or a sorted T cell fraction (not recorded which). These receptor sequences come from a male donor with ankylosing spondylitis.

This clonotype appeared many times. This rearrangement joins TRBV12-3 or TRBV12-4 to TRBJ1-4; TRBD1 might be the D (5 bases). Trimming removed 4 bases from V and 4 bases from J, with 13 bases in between. The CDR3 loop spans 15 amino acids. The CDR3 nucleotides read TGTGCCAGCAGTTCCTACGGGACCCATAATGAAAAACTGTTTTTT. Translation: CASSSYGTHNEKLFF.

This clonotype showed up many times. The gene calls are TRBV28 and TRBJ2-5; 8 bases agree with TRBD1. This CDR3 comprises 15 residues. Germline V lookup: CDR1 MDHEN, CDR2 SYDVKM. J gave up 4 bases and V 6 bases, and 10 bases lay outside the gene matches. This CDR3 reads CASSKLGQGGETQYF. CDR3 nucleotide sequence: TGTGCCAGCAGCAAATTAGGACAGGGCGGAGAGACCCAGTACTTC.